The TCR beta chain described here comes from a study of cytomegalovirus exposure and HLA in healthy donors. Notes on the study in general: Data from an earlier analysis indicated that most TCR beta V segments were productive either about 90% or about 30% of the time. In the analysis, some V segments, TRBV6-2 and TRBV6-3 included, were excluded as indistinguishable. As a later analysis showed, a missense DCLRE1C variant was linked to trimming of TCR beta V- and J-genes.

Both 60 Vbeta primers and 13 Jbeta primers went into the PCR. Clones were read by immunoSEQ multiplex PCR, and TCRdb kept only the in-frame ones, dropping some. The data contain about 120,000 clones, 75% to 90% of them seen just once; the ten biggest clones take up approximately 0.22%. With regard to this clone: Its antigen is as yet unknown.

The CDR3 sequence is 14 residues long. CDR1 SQVTM and CDR2 ANQGSEA come from the germline V gene. After removal of 8 bases from V and 4 bases from J, the junction contained 9 bases not matched to a gene. Sequencing input: PBMCs. The sequence came from a man over 45 in good health and CMV-seronegative. The chain uses TRBV29-1 and TRBJ2-3; 10 bases align to TRBD2. The CDR3 here is CSPRGLAGADTQYF. The CDR3 DNA is TGCAGCCCCAGAGGCCTAGCGGGAGCAGATACGCAGTATTTT.